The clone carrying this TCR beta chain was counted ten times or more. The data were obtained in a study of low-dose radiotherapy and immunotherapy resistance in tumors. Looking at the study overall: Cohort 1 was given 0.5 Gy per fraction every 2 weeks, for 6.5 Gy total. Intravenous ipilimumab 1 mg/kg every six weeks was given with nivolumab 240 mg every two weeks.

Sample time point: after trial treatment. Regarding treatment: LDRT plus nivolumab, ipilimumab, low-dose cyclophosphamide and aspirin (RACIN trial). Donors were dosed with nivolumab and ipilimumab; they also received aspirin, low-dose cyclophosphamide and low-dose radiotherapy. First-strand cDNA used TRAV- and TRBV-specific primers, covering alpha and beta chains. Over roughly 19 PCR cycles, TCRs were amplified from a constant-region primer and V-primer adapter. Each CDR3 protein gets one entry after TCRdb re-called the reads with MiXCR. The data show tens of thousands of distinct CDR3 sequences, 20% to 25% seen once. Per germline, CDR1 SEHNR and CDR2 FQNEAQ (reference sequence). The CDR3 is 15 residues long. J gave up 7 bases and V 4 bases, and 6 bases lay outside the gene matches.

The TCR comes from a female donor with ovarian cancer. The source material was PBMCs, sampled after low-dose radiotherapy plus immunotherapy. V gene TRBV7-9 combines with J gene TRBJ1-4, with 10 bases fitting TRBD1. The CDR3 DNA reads TGTGCCAGCAGCTCCCGGGACAGGGGACGTGAAAAACTGTTTTTT. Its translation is CASSSRDRGREKLFF.